The 20 T cell receptor beta chains listed next were all sequenced from one sample in a study of blood T cell repertoires in COVID-19. Profiled with immunoSEQ multiplex PCR; TCRdb holds only in-frame clones, not every one. The sample includes 90,000 to 130,000 clones, roughly four fifths seen only once; the top ten take 15% to 20%. The sequenced sample consisted of peripheral blood. The receptor source for this set is a woman aged 55-75 years with acute or convalescent COVID-19.

This clone was observed a handful of times. CDR3 coding DNA: TGCGCCAGCAGCTTGGAGGGGCGGGAGGGCACAGATACGCAGTATTTT. Its protein product is CASSLEGREGTDTQYF. The chain combines TRBV5-1 with TRBJ2-3, with TRBD2 matching 8 bases. The CDR3 is made up of 16 amino acids. The J segment lost 1 base and the V segment lost 0 bases, leaving 4 bases of the junction unmatched. Germline lookup yields CDR1 SGHRS and CDR2 YFSETQ.

The chain uses TRBV18 and TRBJ2-7, with 7 bases fitting TRBD1. Germline CDR1 and CDR2: KGHSH and LQKENI. V shed 6 bases and J 1 base; nucleotides not matched to a gene: 6. This CDR3 is 14 amino acids long. The CDR3 sequence: CASSERTGSYEQYF. As DNA, the CDR3 is TGTGCCAGCTCGGAACGGACAGGTTCCTACGAGCAGTACTTC.

V gene TRBV3-1 (or the pseudogene TRBV3-2) combines with J gene TRBJ1-1; possibly TRBD1 for D (6 bases). In germline, CDR1 is LGHDT, CDR2 YNNKEL (reference sequence). Trimming stripped 0 bases from V and 5 bases from J, with 13 bases between. The CDR3 contains 15 residues. The CDR3 is CASSQDPGAWTEAFF. CDR3 coding DNA: TGTGCCAGCAGCCAAGACCCAGGGGCCTGGACTGAAGCTTTCTTT.

The chain couples TRBV4-2 to TRBJ1-2; D gene ambiguous. Germline CDR1 LGHNA, CDR2 YNFKEQ. This CDR3 contains 15 residues. V was shortened by 0 bases and J by 6 bases, with 14 bases between the two germline ends. The CDR3 here is CASSQDPGKGHGYTF. The CDR3 DNA reads as TGTGCCAGCAGCCAAGATCCGGGAAAGGGCCATGGCTACACCTTC.

This rearrangement joins TRBV5-1 to TRBJ1-2; D may be TRBD1 (6 bases). This CDR3 has 14 residues. In germline, CDR1 is SGHRS, CDR2 YFSETQ. Trimming cost V 5 bases and J 5 bases, with 16 bases left between them. The CDR3 loop reads CASSFSDRPYGYTF. Written as DNA, the CDR3 is TGCGCCAGCAGTTTCTCCGACAGGCCGTATGGCTACACCTTC.

The V gene is TRBV7-3, the J gene TRBJ2-7, with 10 bases aligning to TRBD2. Germline CDR1 SGHTA, CDR2 FQGTGA. This CDR3 spans 15 amino acids. Trimming removed 2 bases from V and 3 bases from J; junction bases left unmatched: 4. In DNA form, the CDR3 reads TGTGCCAGCAGCTTAGCTAGCGGGGGCCTCTACGAGCAGTACTTC. Its protein is CASSLASGGLYEQYF.

This sequence joins TRBV9 and TRBJ2-2, with D possibly matching TRBD2 (5 bases). The CDR3 is 12 amino acids. V lost 7 bases and J 1 base, leaving 5 bases between the germline ends. Germline assignment: CDR1 SGDLS and CDR2 YYNGEE. CDR3 in DNA: TGTGCCAGCGGAGGGAACACCGGGGAGCTGTTTTTT. The encoded protein is CASGGNTGELFF. Filled out from reference TRBV9 and TRBJ2-2, the complete variable domain reads DSGVTQTPKHLITATGQRVTLRCSPRSGDLSVYWYQQSLDQGLQFLIQYYNGEERAKGNILERFSAQQFPDLHSELNLSSLELGDSALYFCASGGNTGELFFGEGSRLTVL.

The chain joins TRBV7-2 to TRBJ2-3; 8 nucleotides match TRBD2. Looked up from germline, CDR1 is SGHTA and CDR2 is FQGNSA. The CDR3 is 15 residues long. The V and J ends lost 3 bases and 4 bases, in that order; junction bases with no gene match: 6. In DNA form, the CDR3 reads TGTGCCAGCAGCTTTTCGGGGGGGGCCTCAGATACGCAGTATTTT. Amino acid sequence: CASSFSGGASDTQYF.

The chain couples TRBV7-2 to TRBJ1-5, with 11 bases lining up with TRBD1. V was pared by 3 bases and J by 6 bases, with 1 base of the junction left unmatched. The CDR3 loop spans 14 amino acids. Germline loops: CDR1 SGHTA, CDR2 FQGNSA. Here the CDR3 DNA reads TGTGCCAGCAGCTTGGGACAGGGGGGTCAGCCCCAGCATTTT. As protein: CASSLGQGGQPQHF.

The chain recombines TRBV6-5 with TRBJ2-5; the D gene is possibly TRBD2 (5 bases). The V end lost 5 bases, the J end lost 0 bases, and 13 bases lay between the germline ends. The CDR3 sequence is 15 residues long. Germline assignment: CDR1 MNHEY and CDR2 SVGAGI. The CDR3 DNA sequence: TGTGCCAGCAGTCGTCGGGGAAGCAACCAAGAGACCCAGTACTTC. Translated, it gives CASSRRGSNQETQYF.

The chain couples TRBV9 to TRBJ2-3, with 13 positions matching TRBD2. Germline V CDR1 and CDR2: SGDLS, YYNGEE. Trimming removed 4 bases from V and 0 bases from J; junction bases left unmatched: 8. The CDR3 consists of 18 residues. CDR3: CASSFTSGGETSTDTQYF. CDR3 nucleotides: TGTGCCAGCAGCTTCACTAGCGGGGGGGAGACTAGCACAGATACGCAGTATTTT.

The chain couples TRBV12-3 or TRBV12-4 to TRBJ1-4, with TRBD1 as a possible D gene (5 bases). Trimming took 3 bases from V and 12 from J, leaving 11 bases between them. CDR3 length: 12 amino acids. CDR3 in amino acids: CASSFWGGQLFF. The DNA of the CDR3 is TGTGCCAGCAGTTTCTGGGGGGGACAACTGTTTTTT.

This clone was seen only a few times. The chain links TRBV19 to TRBJ1-5; 7 bases fit TRBD1. Losses at the gene ends were 5 bases for V and 3 bases for J; bases not matched to a gene: 10. The CDR3 extends over 16 amino acids. The germline V gene has CDR1 LNHDA and CDR2 SQIVND (reference sequence). The CDR3 DNA reads as TGTGCCAGTAGTGACCTTGACAGGGTCTTCAATCAGCCCCAGCATTTT. Protein sequence: CASSDLDRVFNQPQHF.

This clone has a single count. The chain has TRBV12-3 or TRBV12-4 and TRBJ1-1, with D possibly being TRBD1 (5 bases). Trimming took off 3 bases at V and 8 bases at J, with 13 bases between the two ends. The CDR3 is 13 amino acids. Here the CDR3 reads CASSFRQKGEAFF. Written as DNA, the CDR3 is TGTGCCAGCAGTTTCAGACAGAAAGGCGAAGCTTTCTTT.

The rearrangement links TRBV2 to TRBJ1-2; a weak D match, TRBD1 (6 bases). V lost 4 bases and J 3 bases, leaving 9 bases between the germline ends. The CDR3 runs 13 residues. Germline V lookup: CDR1 SNHLY, CDR2 FYNNEI. CDR3 amino acids: CASSGYRDYGYTF. The CDR3, as DNA: TGTGCCAGCAGTGGATACAGGGACTATGGCTACACCTTC.

The chain couples TRBV5-8 to TRBJ2-7; possible D gene TRBD2, 5 bases. The germline V and J ends were trimmed by 2 bases and 5 bases, with 11 bases remaining between them. The CDR3 covers 13 residues. Per germline, CDR1 SGHTS and CDR2 YDEGEE. This chain's CDR3 is CASSLSGVNEQYF. The CDR3 region has the DNA TGTGCCAGCAGCTTAAGCGGCGTCAACGAGCAGTACTTC.

J is TRBJ1-2 and V is TRBV29-1; D is uncertain. The CDR3 is made up of 13 amino acids. Germline V gene data show CDR1 as SQVTM and CDR2 as ANQGSEA. The germline V and J ends were trimmed by 4 bases and 8 bases, with 17 bases remaining between them. CDR3 DNA: TGCAGCGTTGTTTTTCAGGTTGGGCTCGGCTACACCTTC. Protein sequence: CSVVFQVGLGYTF.

V usage is TRBV5-1 and J usage is TRBJ2-3; D might be TRBD2 (6 bases). Germline assignment: CDR1 SGHRS and CDR2 YFSETQ. V gave up 4 bases and J gave up 0 bases, with 12 bases separating them. The CDR3 loop spans 15 amino acids. The CDR3 is CASSEVRGSTDTQYF. The CDR3, as DNA: TGCGCCAGCAGCGAGGTACGGGGGAGCACAGATACGCAGTATTTT.

This chain uses TRBV6-6 with TRBJ2-5, with no clear D. The V and J ends lost 6 bases and 5 bases respectively, with 13 bases between them. The CDR3 sequence is 13 residues long. Germline CDR1 reads MNHNY; CDR2 reads SVGAGI (reference sequence). The CDR3 DNA is TGTGCCAGCAGCACAGACAAAGTGGAGACCCAGTACTTC. Amino acids: CASSTDKVETQYF.

The chain joins TRBV5-1 to TRBJ2-2, with a possible D match to TRBD1 (5 bases). The V gene's germline CDR1 is SGHRS and CDR2 YFSETQ. Trimming took off 2 bases at V and 6 bases at J, with 11 bases between the two ends. The CDR3 spans 14 residues. For the CDR3, the DNA is TGCGCCAGCAGCTTATATGAAGGGGCCGGGGAGCTGTTTTTT. Translating it yields CASSLYEGAGELFF.